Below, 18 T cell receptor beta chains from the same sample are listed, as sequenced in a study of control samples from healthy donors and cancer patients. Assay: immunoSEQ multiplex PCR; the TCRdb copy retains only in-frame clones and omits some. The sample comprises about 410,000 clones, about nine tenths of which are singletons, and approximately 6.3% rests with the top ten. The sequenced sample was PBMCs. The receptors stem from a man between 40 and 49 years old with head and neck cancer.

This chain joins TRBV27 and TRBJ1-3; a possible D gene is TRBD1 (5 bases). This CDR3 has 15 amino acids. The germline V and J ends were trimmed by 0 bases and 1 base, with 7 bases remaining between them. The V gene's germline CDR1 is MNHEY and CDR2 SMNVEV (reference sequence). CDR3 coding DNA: TGTGCCAGCAGTTTATCGCGGACATCTGGAAACACCATATATTTT. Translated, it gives CASSLSRTSGNTIYF.

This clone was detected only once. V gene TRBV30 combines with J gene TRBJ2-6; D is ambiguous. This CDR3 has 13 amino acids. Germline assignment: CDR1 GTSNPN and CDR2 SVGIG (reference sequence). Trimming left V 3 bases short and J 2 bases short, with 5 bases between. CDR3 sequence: CAWRPPGANVLTF. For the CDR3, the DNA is TGTGCCTGGAGGCCCCCTGGGGCCAACGTCCTGACTTTC.

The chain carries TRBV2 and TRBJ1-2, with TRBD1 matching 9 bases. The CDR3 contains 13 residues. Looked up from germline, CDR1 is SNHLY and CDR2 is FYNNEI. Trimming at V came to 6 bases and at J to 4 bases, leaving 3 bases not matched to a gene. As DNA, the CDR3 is TGTGCCAGCAGAGGGACAGGGACCTATGGCTACACCTTC. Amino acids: CASRGTGTYGYTF.

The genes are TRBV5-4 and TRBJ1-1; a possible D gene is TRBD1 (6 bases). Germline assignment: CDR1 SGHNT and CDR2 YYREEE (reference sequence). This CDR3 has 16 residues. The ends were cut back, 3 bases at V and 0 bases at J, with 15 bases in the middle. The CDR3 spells CASSSQGPPLNTEAFF. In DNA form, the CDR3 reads TGTGCCAGCAGCTCACAGGGACCCCCTCTGAACACTGAAGCTTTCTTT.

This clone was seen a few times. CDR3 region: CASSEYYPQDTQYF. The CDR3 bases are TGTGCCAGCAGTGAATACTACCCCCAAGATACGCAGTATTTT. The chain combines TRBV2 with TRBJ2-3; no definite D call. V lost 2 bases and J 5 bases, leaving 11 bases between the germline ends. The germline V gene encodes CDR1 SNHLY and CDR2 FYNNEI. The CDR3 has 14 residues. The whole variable domain, filled in from reference TRBV2 and TRBJ2-3, reads EPEVTQTPSHQVTQMGQEVILRCVPISNHLYFYWYRQILGQKVEFLVSFYNNEISEKSEIFDDQFSVERPDGSNFTLKIRSTKLEDSAMYFCASSEYYPQDTQYFGPGTRLTVL.

CDR3 bases: TGTGCCAGCAGCTCCGAATTCGTGGGGCATGAGCAGTTCTTC. Residues: CASSSEFVGHEQFF. V is TRBV5-5 and J is TRBJ2-1; a weak D match, TRBD1 (5 bases). CDR1 and CDR2 (germline): SGHKS, YYEKEE (reference sequence). V shed 3 bases and J shed 8 bases, with 15 bases lying between them. CDR3 length equals 14 residues.

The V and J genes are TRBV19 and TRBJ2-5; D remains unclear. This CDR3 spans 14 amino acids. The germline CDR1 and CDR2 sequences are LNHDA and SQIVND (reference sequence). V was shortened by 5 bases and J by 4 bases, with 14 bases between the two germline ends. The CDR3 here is CASSLQTGRETQYF. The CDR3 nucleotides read TGTGCCAGTAGTCTCCAGACTGGGCGAGAGACCCAGTACTTC.

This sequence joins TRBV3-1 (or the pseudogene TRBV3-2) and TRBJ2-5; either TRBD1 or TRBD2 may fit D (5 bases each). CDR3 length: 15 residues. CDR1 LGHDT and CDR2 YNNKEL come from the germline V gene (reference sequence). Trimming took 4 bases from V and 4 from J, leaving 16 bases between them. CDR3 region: CASSPWARERETQYF. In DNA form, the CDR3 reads TGTGCCAGCAGCCCCTGGGCCAGGGAGCGAGAGACCCAGTACTTC.

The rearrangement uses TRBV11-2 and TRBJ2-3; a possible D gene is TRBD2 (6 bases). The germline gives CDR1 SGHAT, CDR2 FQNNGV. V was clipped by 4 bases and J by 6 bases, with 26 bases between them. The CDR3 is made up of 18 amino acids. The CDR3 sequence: CASSSRRTTTLPSDTQYF. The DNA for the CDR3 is TGTGCCAGCAGCTCACGACGGACTACCACTCTCCCTTCGGATACGCAGTATTTT.

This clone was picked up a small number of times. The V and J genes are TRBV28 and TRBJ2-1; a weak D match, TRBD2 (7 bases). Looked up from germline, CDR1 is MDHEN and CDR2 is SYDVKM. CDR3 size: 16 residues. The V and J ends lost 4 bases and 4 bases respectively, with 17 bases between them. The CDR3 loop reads CASSSQGAGNYNEQFF. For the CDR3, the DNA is TGTGCCAGCAGTTCACAGGGAGCGGGGAATTACAATGAGCAGTTCTTC.

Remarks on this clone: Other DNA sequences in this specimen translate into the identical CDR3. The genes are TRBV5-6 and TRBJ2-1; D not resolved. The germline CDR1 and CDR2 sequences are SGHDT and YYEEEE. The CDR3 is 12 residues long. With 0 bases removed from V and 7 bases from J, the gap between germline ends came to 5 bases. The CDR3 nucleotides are TGTGCCAGCAGCTTGGGAGGTAATGAGCAGTTCTTC. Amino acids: CASSLGGNEQFF.

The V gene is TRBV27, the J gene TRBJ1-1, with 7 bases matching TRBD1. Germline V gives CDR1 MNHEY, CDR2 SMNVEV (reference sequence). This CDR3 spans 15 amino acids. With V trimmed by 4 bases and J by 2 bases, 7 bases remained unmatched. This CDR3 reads CASSSTTGYNTEAFF. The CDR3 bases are TGTGCCAGCAGTTCCACGACAGGGTACAACACTGAAGCTTTCTTT.

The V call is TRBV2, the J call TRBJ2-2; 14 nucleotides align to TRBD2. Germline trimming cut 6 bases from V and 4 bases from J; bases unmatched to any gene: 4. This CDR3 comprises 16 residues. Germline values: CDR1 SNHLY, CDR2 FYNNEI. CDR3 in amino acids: CASRGTSGRFTGELFF. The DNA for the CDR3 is TGTGCCAGCAGAGGGACTAGCGGGAGATTCACCGGGGAGCTGTTTTTT.

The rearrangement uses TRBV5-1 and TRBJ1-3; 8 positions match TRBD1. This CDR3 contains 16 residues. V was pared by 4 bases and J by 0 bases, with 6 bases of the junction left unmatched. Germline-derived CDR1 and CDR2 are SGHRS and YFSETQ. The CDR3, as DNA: TGCGCCAGCAGCATCTCAGGGGGCCGCTCTGGAAACACCATATATTTT. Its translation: CASSISGGRSGNTIYF. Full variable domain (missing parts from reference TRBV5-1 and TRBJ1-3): KAGVTQTPRYLIKTRGQQVTLSCSPISGHRSVSWYQQTPGQGLQFLFEYFSETQRNKGNFPGRFSGRQFSNSRSEMNVSTLELGDSALYLCASSISGGRSGNTIYFGEGSWLTVV.

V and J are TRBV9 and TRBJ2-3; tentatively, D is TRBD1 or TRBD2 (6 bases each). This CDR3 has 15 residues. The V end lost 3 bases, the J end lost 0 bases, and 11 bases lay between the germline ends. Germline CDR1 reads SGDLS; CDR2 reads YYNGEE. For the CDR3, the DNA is TGTGCCAGCAGCGAGGGGGGTCAGAGCACAGATACGCAGTATTTT. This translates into CASSEGGQSTDTQYF. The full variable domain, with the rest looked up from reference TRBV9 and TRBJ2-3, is DSGVTQTPKHLITATGQRVTLRCSPRSGDLSVYWYQQSLDQGLQFLIQYYNGEERAKGNILERFSAQQFPDLHSELNLSSLELGDSALYFCASSEGGQSTDTQYFGPGTRLTVL.

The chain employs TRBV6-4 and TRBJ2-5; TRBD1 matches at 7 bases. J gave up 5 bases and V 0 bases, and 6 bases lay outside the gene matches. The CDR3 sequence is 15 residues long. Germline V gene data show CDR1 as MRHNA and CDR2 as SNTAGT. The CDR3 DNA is TGTGCCAGCAGTGACTCGGACAGGAGGTTGGAGACCCAGTACTTC. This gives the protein CASSDSDRRLETQYF.

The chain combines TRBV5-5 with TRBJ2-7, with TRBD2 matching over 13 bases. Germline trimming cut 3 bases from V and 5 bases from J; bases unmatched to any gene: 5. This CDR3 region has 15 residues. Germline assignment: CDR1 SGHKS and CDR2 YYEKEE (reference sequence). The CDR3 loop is CASSSRTSGRDEQYF. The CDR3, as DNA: TGTGCCAGCAGCTCGAGGACTAGCGGGAGAGACGAGCAGTACTTC.

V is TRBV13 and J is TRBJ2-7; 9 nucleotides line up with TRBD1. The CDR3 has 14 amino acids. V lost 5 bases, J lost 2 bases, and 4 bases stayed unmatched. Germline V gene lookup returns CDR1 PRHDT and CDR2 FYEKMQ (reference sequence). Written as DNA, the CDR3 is TGTGCCAGCAGCCACCGGGACAGGGCCTACGAGCAGTACTTC. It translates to CASSHRDRAYEQYF.